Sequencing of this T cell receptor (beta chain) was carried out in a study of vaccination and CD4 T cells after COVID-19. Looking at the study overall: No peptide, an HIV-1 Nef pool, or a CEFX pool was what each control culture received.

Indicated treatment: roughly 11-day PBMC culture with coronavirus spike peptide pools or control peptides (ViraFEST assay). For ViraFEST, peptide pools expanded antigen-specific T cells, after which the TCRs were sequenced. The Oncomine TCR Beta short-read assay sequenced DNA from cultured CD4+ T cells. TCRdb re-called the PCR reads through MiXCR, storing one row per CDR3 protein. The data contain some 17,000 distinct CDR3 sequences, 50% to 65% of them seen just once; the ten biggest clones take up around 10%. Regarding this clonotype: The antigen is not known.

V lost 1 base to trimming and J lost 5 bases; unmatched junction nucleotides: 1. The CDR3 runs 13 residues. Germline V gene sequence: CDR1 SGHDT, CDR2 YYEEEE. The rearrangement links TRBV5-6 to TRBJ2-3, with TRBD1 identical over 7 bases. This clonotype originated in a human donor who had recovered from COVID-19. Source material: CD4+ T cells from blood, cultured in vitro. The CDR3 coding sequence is TGTGCCAGCAGCTTGACAGGGGAAGATACGCAGTATTTT. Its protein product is CASSLTGEDTQYF. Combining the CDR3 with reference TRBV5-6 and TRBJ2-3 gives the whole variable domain DAGVTQSPTHLIKTRGQQVTLRCSPKSGHDTVSWYQQALGQGPQFIFQYYEEEERQRGNFPDRFSGHQFPNYSSELNVNALLLGDSALYLCASSLTGEDTQYFGPGTRLTVL.